Each of the 18 T cell receptor beta chains below was sequenced from the same sample in a study of T cell responses to AZD1222 COVID-19 vaccine. Here immunoSEQ multiplex PCR was the method, and the copy in TCRdb shows in-frame clones only, minus some. The sample holds about 110,000 clones, about nine tenths seen once. This specimen was peripheral blood, taken 28 days after the second AZD1222 dose. These receptors all come from an adult who received the AZD1222 COVID-19 vaccine.

The chain combines TRBV6-6 with TRBJ1-2, with D possibly matching TRBD1 (5 bases). The CDR3 covers 20 residues. Trimming removed 6 bases from V and 6 bases from J, with 35 bases in between. The germline gives CDR1 MNHNY, CDR2 SVGAGI (reference sequence). The CDR3 reads CASSDRGGTSPRQLLNGYTF. The CDR3 DNA is TGTGCCAGCAGCGATCGAGGAGGGACTTCACCGAGACAGCTTCTCAATGGCTACACCTTC.

This clone has a handful of counts. The V call is TRBV27, the J call TRBJ2-7, with TRBD2 matching over 7 bases. Trimming at V came to 5 bases and at J to 1 base, leaving 8 bases not matched to a gene. The CDR3 covers 15 residues. Germline V gene sequence: CDR1 MNHEY, CDR2 SMNVEV (reference sequence). For the CDR3, the DNA is TGTGCCAGCAGTCCTTGGGGTAGCGGGTCCTACGAGCAGTACTTC. It is translated as CASSPWGSGSYEQYF.

CDR3: CATRGLGGATDTQYF. The DNA of the CDR3 is TGTGCCACCCGGGGATTGGGGGGGGCGACAGATACGCAGTATTTT. The rearrangement uses TRBV10-3 and TRBJ2-3, with a tentative D call TRBD2 (7 bases). The germline gives CDR1 ENHRY, CDR2 SYGVKD. The V end lost 10 bases, the J end lost 3 bases, and 20 bases lay between the germline ends. The CDR3 covers 15 residues.

This chain joins TRBV11-3 and TRBJ1-6, with D possibly TRBD1 on 6 matching bases. V was clipped by 5 bases and J by 10 bases, with 12 bases between them. The CDR3 extends over 13 amino acids. Germline-derived CDR1 and CDR2 are SGHNT and YENEEA. The CDR3 reads CASSAAGESPLHF. The CDR3 region has the DNA TGTGCCAGCAGCGCCGCAGGGGAATCACCCCTCCACTTT.

V gene TRBV6-5 combines with J gene TRBJ1-1; 7 bases map to TRBD1. CDR3 length: 13 amino acids. CDR1 is MNHEY, CDR2 SVGAGI, per germline. With 6 bases clipped from V and 1 base from J, the junction kept 2 bases outside the gene matches. This CDR3 reads CASSRTGNTEAFF. The DNA of the CDR3 is TGTGCCAGCAGCAGGACAGGGAACACTGAAGCTTTCTTT.

This chain connects TRBV4-1 to TRBJ1-6; the D gene is possibly TRBD1 (6 bases). This CDR3 is 14 amino acids long. V was trimmed by 7 bases and J by 5 bases, leaving 12 bases between them. The germline V gene has CDR1 MGHRA and CDR2 YSYEKL. The CDR3 DNA reads TGCGCCAGCACCGCCGGGACAAATAATTCACCCCTCCACTTT. Amino acid sequence: CASTAGTNNSPLHF.

The V call is TRBV4-1, the J call TRBJ2-2, with D tentatively TRBD1 (5 bases). Germline V gene sequence: CDR1 MGHRA, CDR2 YSYEKL. CDR3 length: 12 residues. Trimming left V 3 bases short and J 7 bases short, with 6 bases between. The CDR3 is CASSHDSGELFF. CDR3 sequence (DNA): TGCGCCAGCAGCCATGACAGCGGGGAGCTGTTTTTT.

V usage is TRBV11-1 and J usage is TRBJ2-3; TRBD1 matches 7 bases. Germline CDR1 is SGHAT and CDR2 is FQDESV (reference sequence). V dropped 5 bases and J dropped 1; count of bases not matched to a gene: 6. This CDR3 comprises 15 residues. CDR3 sequence: CASSPSGQGTDTQYF. As DNA, the CDR3 is TGTGCCAGCAGCCCCTCCGGACAGGGCACAGATACGCAGTATTTT.

The genes are TRBV19 and TRBJ1-3; D is unclear. Deletions cut 4 bases from V and 2 bases from J, with 15 bases between. This CDR3 spans 16 amino acids. CDR1 LNHDA and CDR2 SQIVND come from the germline V gene (reference sequence). Here the CDR3 reads CASSTGSLWAGNTIYF. CDR3 bases: TGTGCCAGTAGTACCGGGAGCCTGTGGGCTGGAAACACCATATATTTT. The entire variable domain, with the rest obtained from reference TRBV19 and TRBJ1-3, is as follows: DGGITQSPKYLFRKEGQNVTLSCEQNLNHDAMYWYRQDPGQGLRLIYYSQIVNDFQKGDIAEGYSVSREKKESFPLTVTSAQKNPTAFYLCASSTGSLWAGNTIYFGEGSWLTVV.

The chain links TRBV5-5 to TRBJ1-4; TRBD1 is a possible D gene (6 bases). The germline V and J ends were trimmed by 0 bases and 8 bases, with 17 bases remaining between them. Germline V lookup: CDR1 SGHKS, CDR2 YYEKEE (reference sequence). The CDR3 is 16 residues long. As DNA, the CDR3 is TGTGCCAGCAGCTTGGCCGCGGGGGGCGACTCCGAAAAACTGTTTTTT. This translates into CASSLAAGGDSEKLFF.

The rearrangement uses TRBV12-3 or TRBV12-4 and TRBJ2-7; the D is unclear. With 3 bases removed from V and 4 bases from J, the gap between germline ends came to 10 bases. CDR3 length equals 13 residues. The CDR3: CASSFQPKYEQYF. DNA for the CDR3: TGTGCCAGCAGTTTTCAGCCCAAATACGAGCAGTACTTC.

This clone occurred once. The chain employs TRBV9 and TRBJ2-2; TRBD1 aligns across 10 bases. V was clipped by 6 bases and J by 7 bases; unmatched bases: 9. Germline V gives CDR1 SGDLS, CDR2 YYNGEE. CDR3 size: 15 residues. CDR3 bases: TGTGCCAGCACCCGGGGACAGGGGCCAAGCGGGGAGCTGTTTTTT. Protein product: CASTRGQGPSGELFF.

This clone was found once. The chain combines TRBV14 with TRBJ1-1; D gene ambiguous. The CDR3 is 15 amino acids. CDR1 SGHDN and CDR2 FVKESK come from the germline V gene. V was pared by 4 bases and J by 1 base, with 13 bases between. The CDR3 region is CASSPTLRTNTEAFF. The CDR3 DNA reads TGTGCCAGCAGCCCGACACTAAGGACGAACACTGAAGCTTTCTTT.

The chain combines TRBV7-2 with TRBJ2-7; no firm D call. Trimming took 2 bases from V and 5 from J, leaving 19 bases between them. Germline lookup yields CDR1 SGHTA and CDR2 FQGNSA. CDR3 length equals 16 residues. DNA of the CDR3: TGTGCCAGCAGCTTAATGGAACCAGCAGTCGGAAACGAGCAGTACTTC. This translates into CASSLMEPAVGNEQYF.

The chain couples TRBV13 to TRBJ2-7; D could derive from TRBD1 or TRBD2 (6 bases each). V lost 8 bases and J 2 bases, leaving 16 bases between the germline ends. The CDR3 consists of 14 residues. Germline V CDR1 and CDR2: PRHDT, FYEKMQ (reference sequence). The DNA of the CDR3 is TGTGCCAGCCTACTCGCGGGACAAACCTACGAGCAGTACTTC. This gives the protein CASLLAGQTYEQYF.

V gene TRBV11-2 combines with J gene TRBJ2-3; 12 positions match TRBD2. The CDR3 is 17 residues long. V shed 8 bases, J shed 3 bases, and the junction held 12 bases outside the gene matches. Germline V CDR1 and CDR2: SGHAT, FQNNGV. The CDR3 is CASSFTSGGLYTDTQYF. CDR3 coding DNA: TGTGCCAGCTCGTTCACTAGCGGGGGGCTCTATACAGATACGCAGTATTTT.

The chain employs TRBV7-6 and TRBJ1-6; TRBD1 is a possible D gene (6 bases). Trimming stripped 5 bases from V and 7 bases from J, with 18 bases between. The CDR3 totals 16 residues. Germline V gene lookup returns CDR1 SGHVS and CDR2 FNYEAQ. The CDR3 DNA reads as TGTGCCAGCAGCCCAGGGGTAGACATCCGAAATTCACCCCTCCACTTT. Translating it yields CASSPGVDIRNSPLHF.

The rearrangement uses TRBV15 and TRBJ2-7, with D tentatively TRBD1 or TRBD2 (6 bases each). CDR1 is LNHNV, CDR2 YYDKDF, per germline (reference sequence). This CDR3 is built from 15 residues. The V and J ends lost 3 bases and 3 bases respectively, with 15 bases between them. This chain's CDR3 is CATSRTLGGIYEQYF. Written as DNA, the CDR3 is TGTGCCACCAGCAGGACCTTGGGGGGCATCTACGAGCAGTACTTC.